The 8 T cell receptor beta chains in this list originate from one sample, sequenced in a study of human CD8 memory T cell subsets. It was UMI-labeled 5' RACE by which the TCR beta libraries were made. With the 5' RACE reads reprocessed, TCRdb shows one record per CDR3 protein and no DNA. Seen in this sample are 15,000 to 20,000 distinct CDR3 sequences; the ten most common clones hold approximately 6%. The sequenced material came from CD8+ stem-like memory T cells (TSCM and TCM) sorted from PBMCs. Subset in this sample: stem-like memory CD8 T cells (TSTEM), CCR7+ PD-1- TIGIT-. These receptors all stem from a human donor in good health.

The chain has TRBV9 and TRBJ2-3; TCRdb proposes TRBD1, but this gene call is untestable without DNA. This CDR3 region has 15 residues. Germline values: CDR1 SGDLS, CDR2 YYNGEE. The CDR3 loop reads CASSVTGSSTDTQYF.

The rearrangement links TRBV4-1 to TRBJ2-7; absent DNA, TCRdb's TRBD1 call cannot be checked. The CDR3 extends over 14 amino acids. CDR1 and CDR2 from the germline V gene are MGHRA and YSYEKL. The CDR3 region is CASSLGGASYEQYF.

The genes are TRBV14 and TRBJ2-3; absent DNA, TCRdb's TRBD1 call cannot be checked. The length of the CDR3 is 17 residues. CDR1 and CDR2 from the germline V gene are SGHDN and FVKESK. This chain's CDR3 is CASSQDPGGPGTDTQYF.

The chain recombines TRBV19 with TRBJ2-4; the D gene TCRdb calls, TRBD1, cannot be checked with no DNA. The CDR3 runs 14 residues. The germline V gene has CDR1 LNHDA and CDR2 SQIVND (reference sequence). This chain's CDR3 is CASNLGTGRDIQYF.

V and J are TRBV3-1 and TRBJ2-5; the D call of TRBD1 rests on TCRdb alone, since no DNA is present to check it. The CDR3 has 15 residues. The V gene's germline CDR1 is LGHDT and CDR2 YNNKEL (reference sequence). The CDR3 loop reads CASSQGSGGPETQYF.

The J gene is TRBJ2-7, the V gene TRBV19. This CDR3 has 11 residues. Germline CDR1 is LNHDA and CDR2 is SQIVND (reference sequence). This CDR3 is CATRGVYEQYF.

The rearrangement joins TRBV6-2 or TRBV6-3 to TRBJ2-7. The CDR3 has 12 amino acids. The germline CDR1 and CDR2 sequences are MNHEY and SVGEGT. Here the CDR3 reads CASRQTAYEQYF.

V and J are TRBV28 and TRBJ2-5; the TRBD1 assignment by TCRdb is unverifiable without DNA. The germline V gene has CDR1 MDHEN and CDR2 SYDVKM. CDR3 length: 15 amino acids. The CDR3 reads CASSPTGGDQETQYF.